Reported below is one TCR beta chain. Its specificity is unknown. The record originates from a study of shared clonotypes between healthy human individuals. Study-level results: About 5% of naive CD4 clonotypes were shared across several donors.

Assay: immunoSEQ multiplex PCR; the TCRdb copy retains only in-frame clones and omits some. The top ten hold 0.35% to 0.5% of the sample, which has 2 million to 2.5 million clones, 85% to 95% seen once. The CDR3 loop spans 15 amino acids. With 4 bases clipped from V and 1 base from J, the junction kept 5 bases outside the gene matches. The germline gives CDR1 KGHSH, CDR2 LQKENI. The sample consisted of naive CD4+ T cells from PBMCs. Stated subset: CD45RA+ positively selected. The chain recombines TRBV18 with TRBJ2-5, with 8 bases lining up with TRBD1. This TCR was sampled from a man between 18 and 29 years old in good health. Some clones in this sample may be carry-over from other donors' samples. CDR3 nucleotide sequence: TGTGCCAGCTCACTGGGACAGGCCCTCCAAGAGACCCAGTACTTC. Encoded protein: CASSLGQALQETQYF.